These 14 T cell receptor beta chains came from one sample sequenced in a study of T cell responses to AZD1222 COVID-19 vaccine (dated by TCRdb to about 2021). The time point label on this specimen signifies: baseline before first vaccination. Library preparation used the immunoSEQ multiplex PCR assay. The source is immuneACCESS, and TCRdb retained only in-frame sequences with V and J called. Part of the clones is not carried over; for the studies checked, unresolved V genes explain less than half of this, and the remainder is unexplained. For this sample there are about 83,000 clones; about 84% appear just once. Together, the top ten hold about 8.7% of the sample. The specimen comprised peripheral blood, sampled on day 0 of AZD1222 vaccination. The source is an adult in good health.

The chain employs TRBV18 and TRBJ2-1; the match to TRBD2 covers 10 bases. The CDR3 contains 16 residues. The V gene's germline CDR1 is KGHSH and CDR2 LQKENI. J was trimmed by 6 bases and V by 5 bases; bases with no gene match: 10. CDR3 bases: TGTGCCAGCTCATCCGAGCGGGAGGGCCGAGGCAATGAGCAGTTCTTC. This encodes CASSSEREGRGNEQFF.

V and J are TRBV28 and TRBJ2-1; a weak D match, TRBD1 (6 bases). The CDR3 has 21 residues. Trimming took 4 bases from V and 2 from J, leaving 30 bases between them. Germline loops: CDR1 MDHEN, CDR2 SYDVKM. The CDR3 sequence: CASSSPRTGFSGKGTYNEQFF. The CDR3 nucleotides read TGTGCCAGCAGTTCCCCTCGAACAGGGTTTTCTGGAAAGGGGACCTACAATGAGCAGTTCTTC.

The V and J genes are TRBV5-1 and TRBJ1-5; D not resolved. The germline V gene has CDR1 SGHRS and CDR2 YFSETQ. The CDR3 is 13 residues long. Trimming stripped 4 bases from V and 5 bases from J, with 10 bases between. This CDR3 reads CASSDGVDQPQHF. As DNA, the CDR3 is TGCGCCAGCAGCGACGGAGTGGATCAGCCCCAGCATTTT.

The V and J genes are TRBV7-8 and TRBJ1-5; TRBD1 might be the D (5 bases). Germline V gene data show CDR1 as SGHVS and CDR2 as FQNEAQ. The CDR3 is made up of 16 amino acids. V was cut by 4 bases and J by 2 bases, with 15 bases left in between. The CDR3 reads CASSSHGDHGNQPQHF. CDR3 nucleotides: TGTGCCAGCAGCTCACACGGGGACCATGGCAATCAGCCCCAGCATTTT.

This clone was counted a few times. V gene TRBV19 combines with J gene TRBJ1-1; D call uncertain. CDR3 length equals 12 residues. With 6 bases removed from V and 2 bases from J, the gap between germline ends came to 7 bases. Germline V gene sequence: CDR1 LNHDA, CDR2 SQIVND (reference sequence). CDR3 protein: CASRRSNTEAFF. The CDR3 DNA follows: TGTGCCAGTAGGAGATCCAACACTGAAGCTTTCTTT.

The chain uses TRBV27 and TRBJ1-4; D may be TRBD1 (6 bases). The CDR3 runs 14 residues. V lost 4 bases to trimming and J lost 6 bases, with 12 bases between them. CDR1 is MNHEY and CDR2 is SMNVEV in the germline V gene (reference sequence). CDR3 nucleotide sequence: TGTGCCAGCAGTTCGAAGGGGGTCTATGAAAAACTGTTTTTT. It yields the protein CASSSKGVYEKLFF.

CDR3 protein: CASSQWSGNYEQYF. CDR3 in DNA: TGCGCCAGCAGCCAATGGAGCGGGAACTACGAGCAGTACTTC. The genes are TRBV4-1 and TRBJ2-7; 7 nucleotides agree with TRBD2. V dropped 2 bases and J dropped 3; count of bases not matched to a gene: 4. Germline CDR1 MGHRA, CDR2 YSYEKL. CDR3 length: 14 amino acids.

CDR3 protein: CASSSPRTSGELFF. The CDR3 DNA sequence: TGCGCCAGCAGCTCCCCCAGGACTAGCGGGGAGCTGTTTTTT. The gene calls are TRBV5-1 and TRBJ2-2, with 7 bases lining up with TRBD2. The germline CDR1 and CDR2 sequences are SGHRS and YFSETQ. J gave up 7 bases and V 3 bases, and 6 bases lay outside the gene matches. The CDR3 sequence is 14 residues long.

The J gene is TRBJ2-7, the V gene TRBV13, with D tentatively TRBD1 (7 bases). The V gene lost 1 base and the J gene lost 4 bases, with 14 bases spanning the gap. Germline assignment: CDR1 PRHDT and CDR2 FYEKMQ (reference sequence). The CDR3 runs to 15 residues. CDR3 sequence (DNA): TGTGCCAGCAGCTTAGAGGTGGGGGGACAGTACGAGCAGTACTTC. Translating it yields CASSLEVGGQYEQYF.

This rearrangement joins TRBV3-1 (or the pseudogene TRBV3-2) to TRBJ1-2; weak D call: TRBD1 (6 bases). The CDR3 length is 14 residues. Germline V CDR1 and CDR2: LGHDT, YNNKEL (reference sequence). Trimming removed 4 bases from V and 6 bases from J, with 15 bases in between. The CDR3 loop is CASSPLTGHHGYTF. The CDR3 DNA reads TGTGCCAGCAGCCCCCTAACAGGGCACCATGGCTACACCTTC.

The gene calls are TRBV6-5 and TRBJ2-1; TRBD2 matches 8 bases. CDR1 and CDR2 from the germline V gene are MNHEY and SVGAGI. The J segment lost 4 bases and the V segment lost 7 bases, leaving 6 bases of the junction unmatched. There are 14 residues in the CDR3. As DNA, the CDR3 is TGTGCCAGCATGATCGCGGGGGGTTACAATGAGCAGTTCTTC. It translates to CASMIAGGYNEQFF.

The gene calls are TRBV5-5 and TRBJ1-4; TRBD1 might be the D (5 bases). The CDR3 is made up of 14 amino acids. In germline, CDR1 is SGHKS, CDR2 YYEKEE (reference sequence). The V end lost 4 bases, the J end lost 1 base, and 8 bases lay between the germline ends. As DNA, the CDR3 is TGTGCCAGCAGCGCGGGGGGAACTAATGAAAAACTGTTTTTT. Its protein product is CASSAGGTNEKLFF.

This rearrangement joins TRBV10-3 to TRBJ1-5; TRBD1 aligns across 9 bases. The germline V gene encodes CDR1 ENHRY and CDR2 SYGVKD. The CDR3 extends over 17 amino acids. The trim removed 4 bases at V and 1 base at J, leaving 8 bases unmatched. This CDR3 reads CAISGGQGKGSNQPQHF. The CDR3 coding sequence is TGTGCCATCAGTGGGGGACAGGGAAAGGGAAGCAATCAGCCCCAGCATTTT.

Here the CDR3 DNA reads TGCAGTGCTCCTCGACAGTGGAGGCAGTTCTTC. This gives the protein CSAPRQWRQFF. This chain joins TRBV20-1 and TRBJ2-1; D is possibly TRBD1 (5 bases). The CDR3 totals 11 residues. Trimming removed 5 bases from V and 12 bases from J, with 14 bases in between. CDR1 is DFQATT, CDR2 SNEGSKA, per germline (reference sequence).